These T cell receptor beta chains were read from a single sample in a study of control samples from healthy donors and cancer patients. Sequenced by immunoSEQ multiplex PCR; TCRdb stores in-frame clones only, minus some. In the table there are 80,000 or so clones, 75% to 95% of which are singletons. The sample consisted of blood. The receptors derive from a man aged 50-60 years in good health. Each CDR3 is given with its conserved first and last residue. Each record gives: D gene, J gene, clone size, V gene, CDR3 protein, CDR3 DNA. A D gene is named only where the DNA matches it firmly. The size of a clone is reported for some rows only, either as once, few or many, or as a class for expanded clones.

D: -
J: TRBJ1-4
size: -
V: TRBV5-1
CDR3: CASSLVLGAEKLFF
DNA: TGCGCCAGCAGCTTGGTACTGGGGGCTGAAAAACTGTTTTTT

D: -
J: TRBJ1-3
size: -
V: TRBV3-1/TRBV3-2
CDR3: CASSQDRPAKPMVNTIYF
DNA: TGTGCCAGCAGCCAAGATCGGCCAGCCAAACCCATGGTGAACACCATATATTTT

D: TRBD2
J: TRBJ2-7
size: -
V: TRBV7-9
CDR3: CASSLAGGNSYEQYF
DNA: TGTGCCAGCAGTCTAGCGGGGGGGAACTCCTACGAGCAGTACTTC

D: TRBD2
J: TRBJ2-3
size: -
V: TRBV5-5
CDR3: CASRLAGGRSDTQYF
DNA: TGTGCCAGCAGGTTAGCGGGGGGGCGGTCAGATACGCAGTATTTT

D: -
J: TRBJ1-4
size: -
V: TRBV19
CDR3: CASSMNGGEKLFF
DNA: TGTGCCAGTAGTATGAACGGGGGTGAAAAACTGTTTTTT

D: TRBD1
J: TRBJ1-6
size: once
V: TRBV27
CDR3: CASSFGQGGNSPLHF
DNA: TGTGCCAGCAGTTTCGGACAGGGGGGAAATTCACCCCTCCACTTT

D: -
J: TRBJ1-2
size: -
V: TRBV9
CDR3: CATPSSLRRQTYGYTF
DNA: TGTGCCACCCCATCGTCTTTAAGACGGCAGACATATGGCTACACCTTC

D: -
J: TRBJ2-7
size: -
V: TRBV2
CDR3: CASSPDYEQYF
DNA: TGTGCCAGCAGTCCCGACTACGAGCAGTACTTC

D: TRBD1
J: TRBJ1-4
size: -
V: TRBV15
CDR3: CATSREWTGRNEKLFF
DNA: TGTGCCACCAGCAGAGAATGGACAGGGCGGAATGAAAAACTGTTTTTT

D: -
J: TRBJ2-3
size: -
V: TRBV4-3
CDR3: CASSQDLLDTQYF
DNA: TGCGCCAGCAGCCAAGATCTTTTAGATACGCAGTATTTT

D: -
J: TRBJ1-1
size: -
V: TRBV7-9
CDR3: CASRPQGPSTEAFF
DNA: TGTGCCAGCAGGCCCCAGGGACCCAGCACTGAAGCTTTCTTT

D: -
J: TRBJ2-5
size: few
V: TRBV7-2
CDR3: CASSSARQETQYF
DNA: TGTGCCAGCAGCTCGGCACGTCAAGAGACCCAGTACTTC

D: -
J: TRBJ2-7
size: -
V: TRBV5-8
CDR3: CASSLAGLTYEQYF
DNA: TGTGCCAGCAGCTTGGCGGGACTGACCTACGAGCAGTACTTC

D: -
J: TRBJ1-6
size: -
V: TRBV27
CDR3: CASREVSNSPLHF
DNA: TGTGCCAGCAGGGAAGTATCCAATTCACCCCTCCACTTT

D: -
J: TRBJ1-5
size: -
V: TRBV12-3/TRBV12-4
CDR3: CASSEGPNQPQHF
DNA: TGTGCCAGCAGCGAGGGCCCCAATCAGCCCCAGCATTTT

D: TRBD2
J: TRBJ2-2
size: -
V: TRBV19
CDR3: CASSIGLAGGPNTGELFF
DNA: TGTGCCAGTAGTATAGGACTAGCGGGGGGGCCGAACACCGGGGAGCTGTTTTTT

D: TRBD1
J: TRBJ1-2
size: -
V: TRBV24-1
CDR3: CATSDLPGQGYGYTF
DNA: TGTGCCACCAGTGATTTGCCGGGACAGGGGTATGGCTACACCTTC